A single sample gave rise to the 25 T cell receptor beta chains below, sequenced in a study of human T cells and chemical hapten exposure. Documented time point: pre-sensitization, week 0. As for treatment: therapeutic diphenylcyclopropenone sensitization with weekly scalp DPC. TCRdb passed the RACE reads through MiXCR, listing each CDR3 protein once. Of a few hundred thousand distinct CDR3 sequences listed, 8.6% were seen once; the top ten hold 2% to 2.5%. This sample comprised whole blood, obtained in connection with sensitization to the hapten diphenylcyclopropenone (DPC). These receptors were obtained from a middle-aged woman with alopecia areata. Some clones in this sample may be carry-over from other donors' samples.

V usage is TRBV5-4 and J usage is TRBJ2-1; TRBD2 agrees at 7 bases. V trimming: 4 bases; J trimming: 7 bases; junction bases outside the gene matches: 11. The CDR3 has 15 residues. The germline V gene has CDR1 SGHNT and CDR2 YYREEE (reference sequence). CDR3 sequence (DNA): TGTGCCAGCAGCCGGGAGGAGGGATCGGGGAATGAGCAGTTCTTC. This codes for CASSREEGSGNEQFF.

This clonotype turned up a few times. The chain recombines TRBV7-2 with TRBJ2-1; tentatively, D is TRBD1 (6 bases). The V end was cut by 3 bases, the J end by 9 bases, with 15 bases between. CDR1 SGHTA and CDR2 FQGNSA come from the germline V gene. CDR3 size: 14 residues. The CDR3: CASSFWTAQGEQFF. The CDR3 nucleotides read TGTGCCAGCAGCTTTTGGACAGCTCAGGGTGAGCAGTTCTTC.

Points on this clonotype: A junction end diverges from the germline sequence, so it may reflect a read error. This chain joins TRBV29-1 and TRBJ2-7, with 7 bases identical to TRBD1. CDR3 length: 13 residues. The germline V gene encodes CDR1 SQVTM and CDR2 ANQGSEA. The DNA for the CDR3 is TGCAGCGTGAGCCGGGACAGCCCCGGCGAGCGGTACTTC. Its translation: CSVSRDSPGERYF.

This clonotype was seen a few times. CDR3 sequence reads: CASARGGIQPQHF. CDR3 sequence (DNA): TGTGCCAGCGCGAGGGGGGGGATTCAGCCCCAGCATTTT. This sequence joins TRBV2 and TRBJ1-5; D possibly corresponds to TRBD1 (6 bases). The CDR3 is 13 residues long. In germline, CDR1 is SNHLY, CDR2 FYNNEI. V gave up 8 bases and J gave up 6 bases, with 14 bases separating them.

The chain uses TRBV28 and TRBJ2-7, with D perhaps TRBD1 (6 bases). Germline-derived CDR1 and CDR2 are MDHEN and SYDVKM. The CDR3 covers 12 residues. The V and J ends lost 9 bases and 4 bases respectively, with 13 bases between them. The chain's CDR3 is CARQQGSYEQYF. The CDR3, as DNA: TGTGCCAGACAACAGGGAAGTTACGAGCAGTACTTC.

In its sample, this clonotype was seen a few times. The rearrangement links TRBV15 to TRBJ1-2, with unresolved D. The V end lost 5 bases, the J end lost 1 base, and 11 bases lay between the germline ends. The CDR3 extends over 14 amino acids. Germline loops: CDR1 LNHNV, CDR2 YYDKDF (reference sequence). CDR3 amino acids: CATSAGVGNYGYTF. The CDR3 DNA follows: TGTGCCACCAGCGCCGGAGTGGGTAACTATGGCTACACCTTC.

This clonotype showed up just a few times. The genes are TRBV7-9 and TRBJ2-4; D uncertain. This CDR3 is 13 amino acids long. Trimming took 8 bases from V and 1 from J, leaving 9 bases between them. CDR1 is SEHNR and CDR2 is FQNEAQ in the germline V gene (reference sequence). CDR3 protein: CASETSAKNIQYF. CDR3 coding DNA: TGTGCCAGCGAGACCTCGGCCAAAAACATTCAGTACTTC.

The table lists this clonotype with a few counts. The rearrangement uses TRBV6-2 or TRBV6-3 and TRBJ2-1; TRBD2 matches at 12 bases. The CDR3 sequence is 16 residues long. Per germline, CDR1 MNHEY and CDR2 SVGEGT. V was pared by 7 bases and J by 4 bases, with 8 bases of the junction left unmatched. The CDR3 nucleotides are TGTGCCAGCATCTCGACTAGCGGGAGCGATTACAATGAGCAGTTCTTC. This codes for CASISTSGSDYNEQFF.

The V call is TRBV6-2 or TRBV6-3, the J call TRBJ2-3; D gene uncertain. The V end was cut by 6 bases, the J end by 0 bases, with 4 bases between. CDR3 length: 12 residues. Germline assignment: CDR1 MNHEY and CDR2 SVGEGT. The CDR3 DNA reads TGTGCCAGCAGAGAAAGCACAGATACGCAGTATTTT. Its protein is CASRESTDTQYF.

This sequence joins TRBV30 and TRBJ2-1; D not resolved. CDR3 length: 11 residues. V was pared by 3 bases and J by 9 bases, with 9 bases between. Germline lookup yields CDR1 GTSNPN and CDR2 SVGIG (reference sequence). CDR3 coding DNA: TGTGCCTGGAGGGGTATGAGTGAGCAGTTCTTC. The encoded protein is CAWRGMSEQFF.

This clonotype was found a few times. The J gene is TRBJ2-3, the V gene TRBV10-3; D gene ambiguous. The V and J ends lost 3 bases and 6 bases respectively, with 13 bases between them. The CDR3 spans 14 residues. Germline V CDR1 and CDR2: ENHRY, SYGVKD. CDR3 region: CAISDPTIGDTQYF. The CDR3 region has the DNA TGTGCCATCAGTGATCCTACCATAGGGGATACGCAGTATTTT.

V gene TRBV2 combines with J gene TRBJ2-7; TRBD1 matches at 7 bases. Looked up from germline, CDR1 is SNHLY and CDR2 is FYNNEI. The CDR3 is made up of 14 amino acids. V was clipped by 6 bases and J by 3 bases; unmatched bases: 8. In DNA form, the CDR3 reads TGTGCCAGCAGAGGACAGGAGAATATCTACGAGCAGTACTTC. Amino acid sequence: CASRGQENIYEQYF.

The V and J genes are TRBV6-1 and TRBJ2-1, with D hard to call. The germline gives CDR1 MNHNS, CDR2 SASEGT. V lost 1 base and J 7 bases, leaving 5 bases between the germline ends. This CDR3 region has 12 residues. The CDR3 region is CASSEVGNEQFF. CDR3 nucleotides: TGTGCCAGCAGTGAAGTCGGGAATGAGCAGTTCTTC.

The chain is built from TRBV13 and TRBJ2-2; D unresolved. The germline V gene has CDR1 PRHDT and CDR2 FYEKMQ (reference sequence). The CDR3 sequence is 11 residues long. V was clipped by 5 bases and J by 10 bases, with 8 bases between them. The DNA for the CDR3 is TGTGCCAGCAGCCGTCTCCAGGAGCTGTTTTTT. Residues: CASSRLQELFF.

The chain combines TRBV7-2 with TRBJ2-3, with D uncertain. In germline, CDR1 is SGHTA, CDR2 FQGNSA. This CDR3 spans 14 amino acids. Between the trimmed V and J ends, which lost 5 bases and 4 bases, there was a span of 13 bases. The CDR3 protein is CASSPGVLADTQYF. CDR3 nucleotide sequence: TGTGCCAGCAGCCCCGGAGTCCTGGCAGATACGCAGTATTTT.

This clonotype has more than one count but fewer than ten. The CDR3 here is CASSLRLAVNEQFF. In DNA, the CDR3 is TGTGCCAGTAGTTTGAGGCTAGCGGTGAATGAGCAGTTCTTC. The rearrangement uses TRBV19 and TRBJ2-1, with 7 nucleotides matching TRBD2. The CDR3 spans 14 residues. The germline CDR1 and CDR2 sequences are LNHDA and SQIVND (reference sequence). Trimming at V came to 5 bases and at J to 7 bases, leaving 8 bases not matched to a gene.

This clonotype showed up just a few times. This chain uses TRBV20-1 with TRBJ2-5, with a tentative D call TRBD2 (6 bases). The CDR3 contains 13 residues. Germline CDR1 and CDR2: DFQATT and SNEGSKA (reference sequence). The V end was cut by 4 bases, the J end by 5 bases, with 14 bases between. In DNA, the CDR3 is TGCAGTGCTAAGGTCGGAGGGCGGGAGACCCAGTACTTC. This translates into CSAKVGGRETQYF.

The V call is TRBV10-3, the J call TRBJ1-4; the D is unclear. The V gene lost 11 bases and the J gene lost 0 bases, with 13 bases spanning the gap. This CDR3 region has 14 residues. Germline V gene lookup returns CDR1 ENHRY and CDR2 SYGVKD. The CDR3 DNA reads TGTGCCTCCCGATTTGGAGCAACTAATGAAAAACTGTTTTTT. Translated: CASRFGATNEKLFF.

This clonotype appeared many times. The V gene is TRBV11-2, the J gene TRBJ1-1; D call uncertain. The germline V and J ends were trimmed by 3 bases and 0 bases, with 8 bases remaining between them. The CDR3 extends over 14 amino acids. CDR1 and CDR2 from the germline V gene are SGHAT and FQNNGV. The CDR3 DNA sequence: TGTGCCAGCAGCTTGGGAAGTCTGAACACTGAAGCTTTCTTT. It codes for CASSLGSLNTEAFF.

This chain connects TRBV6-5 to TRBJ2-7; 11 nucleotides match TRBD1. Germline V CDR1 and CDR2: MNHEY, SVGAGI. The CDR3 is 14 amino acids. J lost 4 bases, V lost 6 bases, and 5 bases had no gene match. The DNA of the CDR3 is TGTGCCAGCAGCGAGGGACAGGGGGGATACGAGCAGTACTTC. Translation gives CASSEGQGGYEQYF.

This clonotype was observed a few times. The chain has TRBV24-1 and TRBJ2-1, with D maybe TRBD2 (5 bases). CDR1 is KGHDR, CDR2 SFDVKD, per germline. V was clipped by 8 bases and J by 8 bases, with 18 bases between them. The CDR3 sequence is 14 residues long. The CDR3 DNA reads as TGTGCCACCAAGGCCACGGGGTCCCTCCATGAGCAGTTCTTC. Encoded protein: CATKATGSLHEQFF.

This clonotype has just a few counts. The V gene is TRBV27, the J gene TRBJ2-3, with TRBD2 matching 12 bases. The CDR3 length is 17 residues. V shed 3 bases and J 0 bases; nucleotides not matched to a gene: 4. Germline-derived CDR1 and CDR2 are MNHEY and SMNVEV (reference sequence). The CDR3 protein is CASSLWLAGGSTDTQYF. The CDR3 coding sequence is TGTGCCAGCAGTTTGTGGCTAGCGGGGGGGAGCACAGATACGCAGTATTTT.

This clonotype occurred a few times. V is TRBV11-2 and J is TRBJ1-2; tentative D call: TRBD1 (5 bases). V lost 5 bases, J lost 0 bases, and 13 bases lay in between. The V gene's germline CDR1 is SGHAT and CDR2 FQNNGV. The CDR3 sequence is 15 residues long. The CDR3 sequence is CASSTYRLSNYGYTF. CDR3 DNA: TGTGCCAGCAGCACCTACAGGTTATCTAACTATGGCTACACCTTC.

This clonotype was seen a handful of times. The rearrangement joins TRBV6-1 to TRBJ2-1; D possibly corresponds to TRBD2 (6 bases). V gave up 7 bases and J gave up 2 bases, with 12 bases separating them. Germline V gene sequence: CDR1 MNHNS, CDR2 SASEGT. There are 14 residues in the CDR3. This chain's CDR3 is CASNGGIAYNEQFF. CDR3 nucleotides: TGTGCCAGCAACGGAGGGATCGCCTACAATGAGCAGTTCTTC.

The chain has TRBV7-6 and TRBJ2-7; 9 nucleotides line up with TRBD2. This CDR3 comprises 16 residues. The ends lost 1 base at V and 4 bases at J; junction bases unmatched: 8. Germline CDR1 SGHVS, CDR2 FNYEAQ. The CDR3 DNA reads as TGTGCCAGCAGCTTAGGCCCCCCGCGGGAGGGTTACGAGCAGTACTTC. Its translation: CASSLGPPREGYEQYF.